The source of this T cell receptor beta chain is a study of cytomegalovirus exposure and HLA in healthy donors. The CDR3 totals 16 residues. CDR1 is MGHRA, CDR2 YSYEKL, per germline. V was cut by 2 bases and J by 3 bases, with 14 bases left in between. Method: immunoSEQ multiplex PCR; TCRdb's copy keeps in-frame clones and lacks some. The sample includes 150,000 to 200,000 clones, roughly 83% of them seen just once. The study, taken as a whole, reports: Across donors, most TCRs were seen rarely, yet some public ones were widespread.

Note on this clone: What it recognizes is unknown.

This TCR derives from a woman between 18 and 29 years old in good health and CMV-seronegative. This chain joins TRBV4-1 and TRBJ1-5; D possibly corresponds to TRBD1 (6 bases). The sample comprised PBMCs. The CDR3 nucleotides read TGCGCCAGCAGCCAATTAGAGGCAGGGGACAATCAGCCCCAGCATTTT. This translates into CASSQLEAGDNQPQHF.